This record concerns one TCR beta chain sequence. Its antigen remains unidentified. This entry comes from a study of early stage breast cancer tumors. About the research overall: Invasive lobular carcinomas made up about 30% of the 12 ER+/PR+/HER2- tumors. Overall study findings and caveats: Tumors had approximately 2.7-fold higher T cell density than normal breast. Enriched TCRB sequences shared across patients were mostly commonly generated sequences. Blood repertoires resembled normal breast more than tumor.

Assay used: immunoSEQ multiplex PCR; TCRdb lists only in-frame clones, some missing. The sample yields 25,000 to 35,000 clones, 72% seen once. CDR1 and CDR2 from the germline V gene are SGDLS and YYNGEE. This CDR3 contains 15 residues. Deletions cut 0 bases from V and 3 bases from J, with 13 bases between. The source material was blood. The chain employs TRBV9 and TRBJ2-7, with D possibly TRBD2 on 6 matching bases. The receptor's source is a person aged 50-59 years with breast cancer. The CDR3 nucleotides are TGTGCCAGCAGCGTAGCGGCGGGACCGAACTACGAGCAGTACTTC. Its protein product is CASSVAAGPNYEQYF.